This TCR beta chain was recovered during a study of blood T cells in healthy people across ages. Background on the study: The template switching approach captured approximately one barcoded beta molecule for every two T cells. Study findings and constraints: TCR beta diversity correlated strongly with naive T cell percentage.

Together with a sample-barcoded 5' primer, a J-beta primer mix was included in a second PCR lasting 7 to 11 cycles. Every cDNA was tagged by a template-switch adaptor with 12 random nucleotides. A single record per CDR3 protein comes from TCRdb applying MiXCR to the 5' RACE reads. The sample lists hundreds of thousands of distinct CDR3 sequences, approximately 40% seen once, with about 30% in the top ten. The extraction recovered at least 5.5 micrograms of total RNA per sample. Germline V gene sequence: CDR1 DFQATT, CDR2 SNEGSKA (reference sequence). Trimming stripped 5 bases from V and 0 bases from J, with 9 bases between. The CDR3 loop spans 13 amino acids. To note about this clonotype: Its specificity is not known.

Source material: blood. This clonotype was obtained from a man of 80 years or more in good health. The J gene is TRBJ2-3, the V gene TRBV20-1; D may be TRBD1 (6 bases). The CDR3 bases are TGCAGTGCTGGGGGCGGGAGCACAGATACGCAGTATTTT. Protein sequence: CSAGGGSTDTQYF.